Below are 5 T cell receptor beta chains sequenced from a single sample in a study of PD-1 blockade in classical Hodgkin lymphoma. TCRdb's table, derived via immunoSEQ multiplex PCR, lists solely in-frame clones and lacks some. The data hold 11,000 to 15,000 clones, with 86% observed a single time. Relapse after autologous stem cell transplantation occurred in every patient, and brentuximab vedotin exposure varied. Material: peripheral blood mononuclear cells (PBMCs), obtained at baseline. Receptors were obtained from a human donor with classical Hodgkin lymphoma.

The J gene is TRBJ2-1, the V gene TRBV7-8, with 15 bases that match TRBD2. CDR1 and CDR2 from the germline V gene are SGHVS and FQNEAQ. The CDR3 extends over 17 amino acids. After removal of 5 bases from V and 6 bases from J, the junction contained 8 bases not matched to a gene. CDR3 loop: CASSDRGLAGGANEQFF. In nucleotides, the CDR3 is TGTGCCAGCAGCGATCGTGGACTAGCGGGAGGGGCCAATGAGCAGTTCTTC.

The chain uses TRBV5-1 and TRBJ2-5; the D is unclear. This CDR3 contains 13 residues. CDR1 is SGHRS and CDR2 is YFSETQ in the germline V gene. The germline V and J ends were trimmed by 1 base and 2 bases, with 6 bases remaining between them. This chain's CDR3 is CASSLLQQETQYF. The DNA for the CDR3 is TGCGCCAGCAGCTTGTTACAGCAAGAGACCCAGTACTTC.

The V call is TRBV4-1, the J call TRBJ2-1, with 12 bases aligning to TRBD2. The CDR3 totals 16 residues. V shed 5 bases and J 2 bases; nucleotides not matched to a gene: 4. Germline V lookup: CDR1 MGHRA, CDR2 YSYEKL. CDR3 loop: CASSTRLAGAYNEQFF. CDR3 nucleotides: TGCGCCAGCAGCACCCGACTAGCGGGAGCCTACAATGAGCAGTTCTTC.

The rearrangement links TRBV4-3 to TRBJ1-2, with unresolved D. CDR3 size: 12 residues. Deletions cut 1 base from V and 8 bases from J, with 8 bases between. Germline CDR1 LGHNA, CDR2 YSLEER. Here the CDR3 DNA reads TGCGCCAGCAGCCAAGGGAATCTGGGCTACACCTTC. Protein product: CASSQGNLGYTF.

This clone was seen once. The chain couples TRBV5-1 to TRBJ2-3, with D unclear. The CDR3 loop spans 14 amino acids. V lost 2 bases and J 1 base, leaving 8 bases between the germline ends. Germline assignment: CDR1 SGHRS and CDR2 YFSETQ. The CDR3 protein is CASSFASGTDTQYF. The CDR3, as DNA: TGCGCCAGCAGCTTTGCGAGCGGCACAGATACGCAGTATTTT.